The rows below give T cell receptor beta chains drawn from one sample of a study of metastatic and nonmetastatic thyroid tumors. Using MiXCR, TCRdb re-called clones from the PCR reads. The sample lists approximately 35,000 clones; around a third were seen once. Sequencing input: tumor tissue. These TCRs come from a female donor with papillary thyroid cancer or a benign thyroid nodule (not recorded which). Some clones in this sample may be carry-over from other donors' samples. Each CDR3 is given with its conserved first and last residue. The D gene is left open where the match is weak. Expanded clones are given a class, and other clones once, few, many or no size at all.

V gene	J gene	clone size	D gene	CDR3 DNA	CDR3 protein
TRBV30	TRBJ1-2	few	.	TGTGCCTGGCATTCAGGGGAATATGGCTACACCTTC	CAWHSGEYGYTF
TRBV2	TRBJ1-1	few	.	TGTGCCAGCAGGACGGATTTGAACACTGAAGCTTTCTTT	CASRTDLNTEAFF
TRBV7-9	TRBJ1-4	.	.	TGTGCCAGCAGCTTAGCCGGACAGAATGAAAAACTGTTTTTT	CASSLAGQNEKLFF
TRBV20-1	TRBJ2-3	.	.	TGCAGTGCTAACAGGGAGGGAACCACAGATACGCAGTATTTT	CSANREGTTDTQYF
TRBV27	TRBJ1-3	.	.	TGTGCCAGCAGCTCGTACGGTGGGGGAAACACCATATATTTT	CASSSYGGGNTIYF
TRBV10-3	TRBJ2-7	.	TRBD2	TGTGCCATCAGTGAGGGGGTACTAGCGGGGAACTACGAGCAGTACTTC	CAISEGVLAGNYEQYF
TRBV5-1	TRBJ1-1	few	.	TGCGCCAGCAGCTTGTTGGGGGGTATTGAAGCTTTCTTT	CASSLLGGIEAFF
TRBV28	TRBJ2-1	.	.	TGTGCCAGCAGTCCTAATGGGGGACCGAATGAGCAGTTCTTC	CASSPNGGPNEQFF
TRBV6-1	TRBJ2-2	few	.	TGTGCCAGCAGTGCTAGTAGCGCGAACACCGGGGAGCTGTTTTTT	CASSASSANTGELFF
TRBV11-1	TRBJ2-1	once	TRBD2	TGTGCCAGCAGCTTAGTACTAGCGGGGGGGAATGAGCAGTTCTTC	CASSLVLAGGNEQFF
TRBV6-2/TRBV6-3	TRBJ1-1	few	.	TGTGCCAGCAGTTACGTGCGGGGCGTTCCTTGGACTGAAGCTTTCTTT	CASSYVRGVPWTEAFF
TRBV7-2	TRBJ2-7	.	.	TGTGCCAGCAGCCGAACAGGGCCCGGAGAGCAGTACTTC	CASSRTGPGEQYF
TRBV15	TRBJ2-7	.	.	TGTGCCACCAGCAGACCGGGGGATCGGAACGAGCAGTACTTC	CATSRPGDRNEQYF
TRBV12-3/TRBV12-4	TRBJ2-3	few	.	TGTGCCAGCAGTTTAGCGGTCGGGCCCAGCGGCACAGATACGCAGTATTTT	CASSLAVGPSGTDTQYF
TRBV20-1	TRBJ2-3	.	TRBD2	TGCAGTGCCACTAGCGGGGCCCGCACAGATACGCAGTATTTT	CSATSGARTDTQYF
TRBV5-1	TRBJ1-3	.	.	TGCGCCAGCAGCTTGGCATCCTCTGGAAACACCATATATTTT	CASSLASSGNTIYF
TRBV28	TRBJ1-2	many	TRBD1	TGTGCCAGCAGTCAAGGGGGCTGGGGCTACACCTTC	CASSQGGWGYTF
TRBV28	TRBJ2-3	many	TRBD2	TGTGCCAGCAGTTTTCTAGCGGGCACAGATACGCAGTATTTT	CASSFLAGTDTQYF
TRBV6-4	TRBJ2-1	few	.	TGTGCCAGCAGTGACGGATCAGACGCGGATGAGCAGTTCTTC	CASSDGSDADEQFF
TRBV7-3	TRBJ2-2	.	.	TGTGCCAGCAGCCCACGGAACACCGGGGAGCTGTTTTTT	CASSPRNTGELFF
TRBV28	TRBJ1-3	few	.	TGTGCCAGCAGTTTAGAATTTATTGCAGGGGCGTCTGGAAACACCATATATTTT	CASSLEFIAGASGNTIYF
TRBV2	TRBJ2-7	once	TRBD2	TGTGCCAGCAGCCCGGAGCGGGGATTCCGAGGCTACGAGCAGTACTTC	CASSPERGFRGYEQYF
TRBV6-5	TRBJ2-2	few	.	TGTGCCAGCAGTTTACTCGAGACCGGGCCCGGGGAGCTGTTTTTT	CASSLLETGPGELFF
TRBV6-1	TRBJ2-1	few	.	TGTGCCAGCAGTGAAATCGGCAGGGTACTCAATGAGCAGTTCTTC	CASSEIGRVLNEQFF
TRBV6-5	TRBJ2-7	few	TRBD1	TGTGCCAGCAGTTACCAATGGACAGGGGACTACGAGCAGTACTTC	CASSYQWTGDYEQYF
TRBV5-1	TRBJ1-1	.	.	TGCGCCAGCAGCTTGGACCAGTCATTAGCTTTCTTT	CASSLDQSLAFF
TRBV6-1	TRBJ2-7	.	.	TGTGCCAGCAGTTTACAGGGCGGGAACGAGCAGTACTTC	CASSLQGGNEQYF
TRBV12-3/TRBV12-4	TRBJ2-7	.	.	TGTGCCAGCAGCCGCGAACAGGGACTCGAGCAGTACTTC	CASSREQGLEQYF
TRBV27	TRBJ1-4	medium-sized	.	TGTGCCACCCAAAGAAACAATAATGAAAAACTGTTTTTT	CATQRNNNEKLFF
TRBV4-1	TRBJ2-1	.	.	TGCGCCAGCAGCCAATTCCGACCCCTGGTCGATGAGCAGTTCTTC	CASSQFRPLVDEQFF
TRBV11-2	TRBJ2-3	.	TRBD2	TGTGCCAGCAGCTTGGGGGGGAGGGCTGCAGATACGCAGTATTTT	CASSLGGRAADTQYF
TRBV18	TRBJ2-2	few	.	TGTGCCAGCTCACCACCCGAACGCACCGGGGAGCTGTTTTTT	CASSPPERTGELFF
TRBV20-1	TRBJ2-3	many	.	TGCAGTGCTAGAGATCCCCTAGGGGGAGAGACAGATACGCAGTATTTT	CSARDPLGGETDTQYF
TRBV7-6	TRBJ2-7	.	.	TGTGCCAGCAGCCTCTCGGTTGCGTTCGGGGCCCTGGGCTACGAGCAGTACTTC	CASSLSVAFGALGYEQYF
TRBV20-1	TRBJ2-3	.	TRBD1	TGCAGTGCTGGGGGACAGAGCATCACAGATACGCAGTATTTT	CSAGGQSITDTQYF
TRBV19	TRBJ2-7	.	.	TGTGCCAGTAGCGGTTCCTACGAGCAGTACTTC	CASSGSYEQYF
TRBV10-3	TRBJ2-1	.	.	TGTGCCACCACCGGGAGCTCCTACAATGAGCAGTTCTTC	CATTGSSYNEQFF
TRBV11-3	TRBJ1-1	once	TRBD1	TGTGCCAGCAGCTCCTACTCAGGGGGCCACACTGAAGCTTTCTTT	CASSSYSGGHTEAFF
TRBV29-1	TRBJ1-1	.	.	TGCAGCGTTGGTAATTCGATCAATGAAGCTTTCTTT	CSVGNSINEAFF
TRBV6-2/TRBV6-3	TRBJ2-7	.	.	TGTGCCAGCAGGGTTGCGGGAAAGGACGAGCAGTACTTC	CASRVAGKDEQYF
TRBV5-1	TRBJ2-2	few	.	TGCGCCAGCAGCTTCCGGGACGGGAACACCGGGGAGCTGTTTTTT	CASSFRDGNTGELFF
TRBV5-1	TRBJ1-2	.	.	TGCGCCAGCAGCCCACACCAGGGTGGCTATGGCTGCACCTTC	CASSPHQGGYGCTF
TRBV6-1	TRBJ2-7	.	.	TGTGCCAGCAGCTCACCGAAGCGTGAGAACTACGAGCAGTACTTC	CASSSPKRENYEQYF
TRBV2	TRBJ2-7	few	.	TGTGCCAGCACCTCAGAAGGACGACTCTCCTACGAGCAGTACTTC	CASTSEGRLSYEQYF
TRBV6-1	TRBJ1-6	.	.	TGTGCCAGCAGTGACAAGGATCGCCAACCCCTCTTTAATTCACCCCTCCACTTT	CASSDKDRQPLFNSPLHF
TRBV12-5	TRBJ2-1	few	.	TGTGCTAGTGGTACTGGGACGACCTCGGGTAATGAGCAGTTCTTC	CASGTGTTSGNEQFF
TRBV6-2/TRBV6-3	TRBJ2-7	few	.	TGTGCCAGCAGTTACGTGGGAGACGAGCAGTACTTC	CASSYVGDEQYF
TRBV20-1	TRBJ2-7	few	.	TGCAGTGCTGAAGCGGATAGCTCCTACGAGCAGTACTTC	CSAEADSSYEQYF
TRBV6-1	TRBJ1-6	.	.	TGTGCCAGTACCGGCAAAGACAGACTTAATTCACCCCTCCACTTT	CASTGKDRLNSPLHF
TRBV4-1	TRBJ2-7	once	.	TGCGCCAGCAGCCAAAACGACGGAGCTTTTGACTACGAGCAGTACTTC	CASSQNDGAFDYEQYF